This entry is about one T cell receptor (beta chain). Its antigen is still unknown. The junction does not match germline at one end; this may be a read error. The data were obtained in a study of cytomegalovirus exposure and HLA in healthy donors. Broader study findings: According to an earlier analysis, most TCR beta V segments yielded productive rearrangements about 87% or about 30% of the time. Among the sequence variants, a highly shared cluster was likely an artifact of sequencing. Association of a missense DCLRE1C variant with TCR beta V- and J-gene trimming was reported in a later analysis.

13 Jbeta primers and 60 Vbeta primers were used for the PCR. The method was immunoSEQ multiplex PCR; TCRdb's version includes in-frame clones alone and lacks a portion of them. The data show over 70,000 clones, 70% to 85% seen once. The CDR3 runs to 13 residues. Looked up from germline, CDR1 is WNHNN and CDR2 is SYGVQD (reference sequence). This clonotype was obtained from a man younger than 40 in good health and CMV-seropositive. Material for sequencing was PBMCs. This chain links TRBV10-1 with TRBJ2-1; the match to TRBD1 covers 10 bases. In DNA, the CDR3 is TGCGCCAGTGGGGACAGGGGATACAGTGAGCAGTTCTTC. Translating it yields CASGDRGYSEQFF.